Below are 12 T cell receptor beta chains sequenced from a single sample in a study of fetal regulatory T cell absence and autoimmunity. TCRdb's table, derived via immunoSEQ multiplex PCR, lists solely in-frame clones and lacks some. This sample yields about 50,000 clones, of which about 86% are seen a single time; about 0.41% belongs to the top ten. Sample: cord blood. These receptors were collected from a newborn boy with IPEX syndrome.

V gene TRBV5-1 combines with J gene TRBJ2-1, with 14 nucleotides matching TRBD2. J gave up 10 bases and V 4 bases, and 10 bases lay outside the gene matches. Germline lookup yields CDR1 SGHRS and CDR2 YFSETQ. The CDR3 runs to 16 residues. The CDR3 DNA reads TGCGCCAGCAGCGAGAAGGGACTAGCGGGAGTCGGAGAGCAGTTCTTC. Protein sequence: CASSEKGLAGVGEQFF.

The J gene is TRBJ2-3, the V gene TRBV2; the D is unclear. CDR3 length: 15 amino acids. Germline CDR1 is SNHLY and CDR2 is FYNNEI. Trimming pared 7 bases from V and 2 bases from J, leaving 16 bases between. The CDR3 loop reads CASTRNLGITDTQYF. As DNA, the CDR3 is TGTGCCAGCACGAGAAATCTGGGAATCACAGATACGCAGTATTTT.

The chain has TRBV9 and TRBJ2-3; D gene uncertain. V was pared by 5 bases and J by 2 bases, with 12 bases between. The CDR3 contains 14 residues. From germline, CDR1 is SGDLS and CDR2 YYNGEE. The CDR3 DNA reads as TGTGCCAGCAGTCGAAGCCCCAACACAGATACGCAGTATTTT. This encodes CASSRSPNTDTQYF.

CDR3 residues: CASRSRETQYF. CDR3 in DNA: TGTGCCAGCAGGTCTCGGGAGACCCAGTACTTC. V is TRBV7-9 and J is TRBJ2-5; D is ambiguous. Germline CDR1 SEHNR, CDR2 FQNEAQ (reference sequence). The CDR3 has 11 amino acids. Trimming took 6 bases from V and 5 from J, leaving 7 bases between them.

The gene calls are TRBV7-2 and TRBJ1-2; a weak D match, TRBD1 (5 bases). This CDR3 contains 15 residues. Looked up from germline, CDR1 is SGHTA and CDR2 is FQGNSA. V dropped 2 bases and J dropped 3 bases, with 13 bases sitting between them. The CDR3 sequence: CASSLLRGAYYGYTF. DNA for the CDR3: TGTGCCAGCAGCTTATTACGTGGGGCCTACTATGGCTACACCTTC.

The chain links TRBV5-8 to TRBJ2-5, with D hard to call. This CDR3 has 16 residues. Germline V gene lookup returns CDR1 SGHTS and CDR2 YDEGEE. Trimming pared 7 bases from V and 1 base from J, leaving 20 bases between. This CDR3 reads CASSTAGITTQETQYF. The CDR3 DNA reads as TGTGCCAGCTCGACCGCAGGAATCACCACCCAAGAGACCCAGTACTTC. The whole variable domain, filled in from reference TRBV5-8 and TRBJ2-5, reads EAGVTQSPTHLIKTRGQQATLRCSPISGHTSVYWYQQALGLGLQFLLWYDEGEERNRGNFPPRFSGRQFPNYSSELNVNALELEDSALYLCASSTAGITTQETQYFGPGTRLLVL.

This CDR3 is CASSYRDGQGTDTQYF. In DNA form, the CDR3 reads TGTGCCAGCAGTTACAGAGACGGACAGGGCACAGATACGCAGTATTTT. The J gene is TRBJ2-3, the V gene TRBV6-6; TRBD1 agrees at 7 bases. Germline V CDR1 and CDR2: MNHNY, SVGAGI (reference sequence). The CDR3 runs to 16 residues. J gave up 1 base and V 2 bases, and 6 bases lay outside the gene matches.

The V and J genes are TRBV6-5 and TRBJ2-5; D unresolved. CDR3 length: 14 amino acids. V shed 5 bases and J shed 3 bases, with 13 bases lying between them. Germline V CDR1 and CDR2: MNHEY, SVGAGI. CDR3 bases: TGTGCCAGCAGTACCTTAGGAAGGGAAGAGACCCAGTACTTC. Its translation: CASSTLGREETQYF.

V gene TRBV7-9 combines with J gene TRBJ2-7, with 7 bases lining up with TRBD1. The J segment lost 0 bases and the V segment lost 5 bases, leaving 4 bases of the junction unmatched. CDR3 length equals 14 residues. Germline V lookup: CDR1 SEHNR, CDR2 FQNEAQ (reference sequence). The CDR3 here is CASSPGQVSYEQYF. CDR3 nucleotide sequence: TGTGCCAGCAGCCCAGGACAGGTCTCCTACGAGCAGTACTTC.

This clone was seen once. The rearrangement joins TRBV19 to TRBJ2-5; 16 bases map to TRBD2. With 4 bases clipped from V and 6 bases from J, the junction kept 11 bases outside the gene matches. Germline-derived CDR1 and CDR2 are LNHDA and SQIVND (reference sequence). CDR3 size: 18 residues. CDR3 loop: CASSKGLAGGRSIQTQYF. The CDR3 coding sequence is TGTGCCAGTAGTAAGGGACTAGCGGGGGGGCGCTCGATTCAGACCCAGTACTTC.

The V gene is TRBV6-5, the J gene TRBJ2-2; D gene unclear. Germline V gene data show CDR1 as MNHEY and CDR2 as SVGAGI. This CDR3 is built from 14 residues. V lost 0 bases and J 6 bases, leaving 8 bases between the germline ends. The CDR3 sequence is CASSYSGLSGELFF. DNA of the CDR3: TGTGCCAGCAGTTACTCTGGTCTTTCCGGGGAGCTGTTTTTT.

The chain joins TRBV10-3 to TRBJ2-7; 11 bases are shared with TRBD2. With V trimmed by 9 bases and J by 7 bases, 5 bases remained unmatched. Germline CDR1 and CDR2: ENHRY and SYGVKD. The CDR3 is made up of 12 amino acids. Written as DNA, the CDR3 is TGTGCCATTAGCGGGGGGGCGAAAGAGCAGTACTTC. It encodes CAISGGAKEQYF.